The 18 T cell receptor beta chains below all came from one sample that was sequenced in a study of cytomegalovirus exposure and HLA in healthy donors. The PCR ran on 60 Vbeta and 13 Jbeta primers. The repertoire was sequenced with immunoSEQ multiplex PCR; TCRdb's copy has only in-frame clones and lacks some. Of tens of thousands of clones listed, 60% to 70% are singletons. The sequencing input was PBMCs. These TCRs come from a man between 60 and 75 years old in good health and CMV-seropositive.

The DNA of the CDR3 is TGTGCCAGCAGCGCTGCGGGAGACAGCTTCTCCTACGAGCAGTACTTC. Translated: CASSAAGDSFSYEQYF. The chain is built from TRBV9 and TRBJ2-7, with 7 bases that match TRBD2. The junction had 9 bases not matched to a gene; V was cut back by 3 bases and J by 0 bases. This CDR3 region has 16 residues. Per the germline V gene, CDR1 is SGDLS and CDR2 is YYNGEE.

This clone was detected a few times. An end of the junction does not agree with germline; a read error may underlie this. The rearrangement joins TRBV6-1 to TRBJ1-1; 7 bases line up with TRBD1. Germline assignment: CDR1 MNHNS and CDR2 SASEGT. The CDR3 has 11 amino acids. CDR3 DNA sequence: TGTGCCAGCACTGGGGGACAGCTAGATGTCTTT. It encodes CASTGGQLDVF.

This clone was detected only once. The gene calls are TRBV30 and TRBJ2-5; TRBD2 might be the D (5 bases). The closer fit of TRBJ2-7 to the DNA end suggests the J call may be wrong. In germline, CDR1 is GTSNPN, CDR2 SVGIG (reference sequence). This CDR3 contains 14 residues. The CDR3 loop is CAWSGGAESYEQYF. As DNA, the CDR3 is TGTGCCTGGAGTGGAGGAGCGGAATCCTACGAGCAGTACTTC.

The chain employs TRBV28 and TRBJ2-3; a weak D match, TRBD2 (5 bases). The germline V gene has CDR1 MDHEN and CDR2 SYDVKM. V lost 6 bases and J 5 bases, leaving 15 bases between the germline ends. There are 14 residues in the CDR3. CDR3 bases: TGTGCCAGCAGCCCTCGCGGGCCTGGAGATACGCAGTATTTT. It codes for CASSPRGPGDTQYF. Full variable domain (outside the CDR3, taken from reference TRBV28 and TRBJ2-3): DVKVTQSSRYLVKRTGEKVFLECVQDMDHENMFWYRQDPGLGLRLIYFSYDVKMKEKGDIPEGYSVSREKKERFSLILESASTNQTSMYLCASSPRGPGDTQYFGPGTRLTVL.

This rearrangement joins TRBV18 to TRBJ1-4, with no clear D. Looked up from germline, CDR1 is KGHSH and CDR2 is LQKENI. Between the trimmed V and J ends, which lost 3 bases and 5 bases, there was a span of 16 bases. The CDR3 loop spans 16 amino acids. CDR3 bases: TGTGCCAGCTCACCGTCCGAACCGGGAGGCAATGAAAAACTGTTTTTT. This translates into CASSPSEPGGNEKLFF. Based on the CDR3 plus reference TRBV18 and TRBJ1-4, the full variable domain is NAGVMQNPRHLVRRRGQEARLRCSPMKGHSHVYWYRQLPEEGLKFMVYLQKENIIDESGMPKERFSAEFPKEGPSILRIQQVVRGDSAAYFCASSPSEPGGNEKLFFGSGTQLSVL.

This chain links TRBV9 with TRBJ2-1; 10 positions match TRBD2. V shed 4 bases and J 5 bases; nucleotides not matched to a gene: 6. The CDR3 has 15 amino acids. Germline V gene sequence: CDR1 SGDLS, CDR2 YYNGEE. The CDR3 protein is CASSQTGTSDNEQFF. The CDR3 nucleotides are TGTGCCAGCAGCCAGACCGGGACTAGCGACAATGAGCAGTTCTTC.

This clone was counted between two and nine times. The chain recombines TRBV5-5 with TRBJ2-2; a weak D match, TRBD1 (5 bases). The ends were cut back, 2 bases at V and 3 bases at J, with 8 bases in the middle. The CDR3 has 14 amino acids. CDR1 SGHKS and CDR2 YYEKEE come from the germline V gene (reference sequence). CDR3 DNA: TGTGCCAGCAGCTTCAGACAGTACACCGGGGAGCTGTTTTTT. Translating gives CASSFRQYTGELFF.

The table lists this clone with a few counts. The chain is built from TRBV11-1 and TRBJ1-5; the match to TRBD1 covers 9 bases. The CDR3 covers 15 residues. V gave up 3 bases and J gave up 5 bases; unmatched junction bases: 5. The germline CDR1 and CDR2 sequences are SGHAT and FQDESV (reference sequence). Written as DNA, the CDR3 is TGTGCCAGCAGCTTCGGGACAGGGACCGATCAGCCCCAGCATTTT. Translation: CASSFGTGTDQPQHF.

The chain has TRBV13 and TRBJ2-7; no firm D call. Germline V lookup: CDR1 PRHDT, CDR2 FYEKMQ (reference sequence). The CDR3 is made up of 11 amino acids. V shed 2 bases and J shed 5 bases, with 4 bases lying between them. In DNA form, the CDR3 reads TGTGCCAGCAGCTTACAGGACGAGCAGTACTTC. This gives the protein CASSLQDEQYF.

This clone was counted a few times. This sequence joins TRBV4-2 and TRBJ2-7; 12 nucleotides agree with TRBD2. Germline CDR1 reads LGHNA; CDR2 reads YNFKEQ. Trimming at V came to 1 base and at J to 2 bases, leaving 0 bases not matched to a gene. This CDR3 spans 15 amino acids. CDR3 DNA sequence: TGTGCCAGCAGCCAAGGGACTAGCGGGACCTACGAGCAGTACTTC. Its protein is CASSQGTSGTYEQYF.

V is TRBV30 and J is TRBJ2-1, with TRBD2 identical over 8 bases. Germline V gene lookup returns CDR1 GTSNPN and CDR2 SVGIG (reference sequence). Trimming at V came to 4 bases and at J to 7 bases, leaving 12 bases not matched to a gene. The CDR3 spans 15 residues. For the CDR3, the DNA is TGTGCCTGGATAGACTTTTTAGCGGGAAAAAATGAGCAGTTCTTC. Translated, it gives CAWIDFLAGKNEQFF.

This chain connects TRBV20-1 to TRBJ1-2; perhaps TRBD1 as D (6 bases). The V and J ends lost 4 bases and 5 bases respectively, with 8 bases between them. Germline V gene data show CDR1 as DFQATT and CDR2 as SNEGSKA (reference sequence). This CDR3 is 11 amino acids long. The CDR3 nucleotides are TGCAGTGCTAAGGACAGTTATGGCTACACCTTC. It encodes CSAKDSYGYTF.

The V and J genes are TRBV7-9 and TRBJ2-7; 7 bases match TRBD1. The CDR3 runs to 13 residues. Per the germline V gene, CDR1 is SEHNR and CDR2 is FQNEAQ (reference sequence). V dropped 2 bases and J dropped 5; count of bases not matched to a gene: 3. The DNA for the CDR3 is TGTGCCAGCAGCTTATCTAGGGGGCACGAGCAGTACTTC. Translating it yields CASSLSRGHEQYF.

The chain couples TRBV28 to TRBJ2-5, with D perhaps TRBD1 (6 bases). Looked up from germline, CDR1 is MDHEN and CDR2 is SYDVKM. This CDR3 comprises 13 residues. The V end lost 5 bases, the J end lost 4 bases, and 11 bases lay between the germline ends. The CDR3 spells CASSIQGRETQYF. CDR3 coding DNA: TGTGCCAGCAGTATTCAGGGGCGAGAGACCCAGTACTTC. Drawing the rest from reference TRBV28 and TRBJ2-5, the complete variable domain is DVKVTQSSRYLVKRTGEKVFLECVQDMDHENMFWYRQDPGLGLRLIYFSYDVKMKEKGDIPEGYSVSREKKERFSLILESASTNQTSMYLCASSIQGRETQYFGPGTRLLVL.

The sample holds a few counts of this clone. The chain couples TRBV4-3 to TRBJ2-3, with TRBD1 identical over 7 bases. Germline V gives CDR1 LGHNA, CDR2 YSLEER. The V segment lost 6 bases and the J segment 0 bases; nucleotides outside the gene matches: 3. The CDR3 is 14 amino acids. This CDR3 is CASSQDRSTDTQYF. DNA of the CDR3: TGCGCCAGCAGTCAGGACAGGAGCACAGATACGCAGTATTTT.

This chain uses TRBV9 with TRBJ1-1, with TRBD1 matching 8 bases. CDR1 and CDR2 (germline): SGDLS, YYNGEE. V was clipped by 4 bases and J by 0 bases; unmatched bases: 8. This CDR3 has 16 amino acids. Here the CDR3 DNA reads TGTGCCAGCAGCCCTAGACAGGGGCGAATGAACACTGAAGCTTTCTTT. This gives the protein CASSPRQGRMNTEAFF.

The CDR3 DNA is TGTGCCAGTAGTATCCCCGGGACAGGGCACGAGACCCAGTACTTC. Residues: CASSIPGTGHETQYF. This chain connects TRBV19 to TRBJ2-5; 9 bases are shared with TRBD1. CDR1 and CDR2 from the germline V gene are LNHDA and SQIVND (reference sequence). The CDR3 totals 15 residues. The trim removed 3 bases at V and 5 bases at J, leaving 7 bases unmatched.

The V call is TRBV5-1, the J call TRBJ2-3; 10 bases are shared with TRBD2. This CDR3 has 15 residues. Unmatched junction bases numbered 4, after V lost 4 bases and J lost 2 bases. Germline V gene sequence: CDR1 SGHRS, CDR2 YFSETQ. The CDR3: CASSDLAGVTDTQYF. The CDR3 DNA follows: TGCGCCAGCAGCGACCTAGCGGGAGTCACAGATACGCAGTATTTT. The variable domain in full, completed from reference TRBV5-1 and TRBJ2-3, reads KAGVTQTPRYLIKTRGQQVTLSCSPISGHRSVSWYQQTPGQGLQFLFEYFSETQRNKGNFPGRFSGRQFSNSRSEMNVSTLELGDSALYLCASSDLAGVTDTQYFGPGTRLTVL.